This T cell receptor beta chain was documented in a study of brain T cells in children with intractable seizures. The CDR3 spans 18 residues. V dropped 4 bases and J dropped 0; count of bases not matched to a gene: 14. CDR1 and CDR2 from the germline V gene are SGHRS and YFSETQ. Profiled with immunoSEQ multiplex PCR; TCRdb holds only in-frame clones, not every one. The table lists about 80,000 clones, under 95% of them singletons. The clonotype was recovered from a girl aged 2 to 9 with Rasmussen encephalitis and intractable seizures. The source was peripheral blood, collected at surgery. This chain links TRBV5-1 with TRBJ1-1; TRBD1 matches 8 bases. This CDR3 reads CASSLERGWDRMNTEAFF. The CDR3 region has the DNA TGCGCCAGCAGCCTTGAAAGGGGTTGGGACAGGATGAACACTGAAGCTTTCTTT.